The next 4 T cell receptor beta chains were all read from a single sample in a study of T-cell reconstitution after alpha-beta-depleted transplantation in children (dated by TCRdb to 2016 to 2017). Findings and caveats that apply to the study as a whole: The frequencies of hyperexpanded clones fell over the following months, and after one year, T-cell counts and TCRbeta diversity were mostly attributed to newly produced T cells.

No cognate antigen is known for these TCRs. The method behind the library was PCR. Sequenced using an Illumina HiSeq 2500. TCR library preparation used molecular barcoding, with unique molecular identifiers applied to normalize quantification of the TCRbeta repertoire. Using fastp at Q25 and MiXCR, TCRdb reprocessed the public reads and kept productive beta chains. Each CDR3 protein gets just one entry, which takes the most common genes and DNA from the rows behind it. Here the sample has fewer than 350,000 distinct CDR3 sequences; just over 7.5% occur a single time. Approximately 9.6% of the sample lies in the top ten. According to the study, the label for this sample's treatment or condition signals: allogeneic hematopoietic cell transplantation with graft depleted of TCRalphabeta T cells and CD19 B cells. The sequencing here drew on peripheral blood, taken 360 days after TCRalphabeta/CD19-depleted stem cell transplant. The receptors stem from a female patient aged 2-10 years who had a stem cell transplant for Fanconi anemia, so the T cells may come from the graft donor.

This clonotype was detected many times. The rearrangement joins TRBV7-7 to TRBJ2-5; the D is unclear. CDR1 SSHAT and CDR2 FNYEAQ come from the germline V gene (reference sequence). The CDR3 spans 15 residues. V gave up 1 base and J gave up 3 bases, with 12 bases separating them. CDR3 in amino acids: CASSLVFGPEETQYF. CDR3 bases: TGTGCCAGCAGCTTAGTATTTGGGCCGGAAGAGACCCAGTACTTC.

This clonotype appeared many times. The CDR3 is CASSSQGVAFF. CDR3 bases: TGTGCCAGCAGTTCCCAGGGGGTGGCTTTCTTT. J is TRBJ1-1 and V is TRBV27; 7 bases agree with TRBD1. With V trimmed by 4 bases and J by 11 bases, 4 bases remained unmatched. This CDR3 region has 11 residues. CDR1 is MNHEY, CDR2 SMNVEV, per germline (reference sequence).

DNA of the CDR3: TGTGCCAGCAGCGACCGGGACAGAAGACAAGAGACCCAGTACTTC. This gives the protein CASSDRDRRQETQYF. The chain links TRBV6-4 to TRBJ2-5, with TRBD1 matching over 7 bases. The ends lost 6 bases at V and 2 bases at J; junction bases unmatched: 9. The CDR3 loop spans 15 amino acids. The germline V gene encodes CDR1 MRHNA and CDR2 SNTAGT.

This clonotype appeared many times. The V call is TRBV15, the J call TRBJ2-5; 7 bases line up with TRBD2. The length of the CDR3 is 16 residues. J was trimmed by 1 base and V by 3 bases; bases with no gene match: 8. Germline loops: CDR1 LNHNV, CDR2 YYDKDF (reference sequence). DNA of the CDR3: TGTGCCACCAGCAGGGGGTCGGGGAGGGGCCAAGAGACCCAGTACTTC. Its protein product is CATSRGSGRGQETQYF.